This TCR gamma chain originates from a study of gamma delta lymphoproliferative disorders and STAT genes. This clone was detected a few times. TCRdb's protein, taken from a much larger clone, differs from this DNA's translation at residue 11, likely owing to a read error; the protein displayed comes from the DNA. TCRdb re-called clones from the multiplex PCR reads via CATT. The repertoire holds around 600 gamma-chain clones, with approximately 25% as singletons. Genomic DNA from isolated PBMCs served as the sequencing template. The control group comprised age- and sex-matched healthy adult blood donors. The CDR3 covers 14 residues.

The receptor comes from a human donor in good health. The specimen sequenced was blood. The chain employs TRGV10 and TRGJP1. The J gene, missing from TCRdb, was assigned here through DNA to germline matching. TRGV10 has ORF status, its function being uncertain. CDR3 sequence (DNA): TGTGCTGCGTGGGACCCCAGCACTGGTTGGCTCAAGATATTT. Translating it yields CAAWDPSTGWLKIF.